This TCR beta chain was found in a study of human T cells and chemical hapten exposure. MiXCR, applied by TCRdb to the RACE reads, yields one record per CDR3 protein. The table has some 79,000 distinct CDR3 sequences, approximately 8% seen once. The V end was cut by 8 bases, the J end by 4 bases, with 9 bases between. The CDR3 extends over 12 amino acids. Regarding time point: patch test 1, 2 weeks after DPC sensitization. Sample treatment: therapeutic diphenylcyclopropenone sensitization with weekly scalp DPC. This clonotype came up many times. This rearrangement joins TRBV12-3 or TRBV12-4 to TRBJ1-3; no definite D call. Here the sequenced sample was whole blood, taken in connection with sensitization to the hapten diphenylcyclopropenone (DPC). This clonotype was obtained from a woman between 25 and 40 years old with alopecia areata. Some clones in this sample may be carry-over from other donors' samples. The CDR3 protein is CASGRPGNTIYF. In DNA, the CDR3 is TGTGCCAGCGGTCGCCCCGGAAACACCATATATTTT.